This T cell receptor (beta chain) originates from a study of blood T cell repertoires in COVID-19. Study as a whole: The analysed material was cDNA or gDNA that came from T cells, B-cell-depleted T cells, or PBMCs.

This CDR3 spans 15 amino acids. With V trimmed by 4 bases and J by 0 bases, 5 bases remained unmatched. The V gene's germline CDR1 is MNHEY and CDR2 SVGAGI. It was during active infection that Seattle patients were enrolled and then longitudinally followed. Per the original methods: By means of reference gene primer amplification, nucleated cell counts were estimated. The repertoire was sequenced with immunoSEQ multiplex PCR; TCRdb's copy has only in-frame clones and lacks some. The V and J calls and clone size are taken from that table; D and trimming were inferred from the DNA. The sample lists around 180,000 clones, 81% occurring once.

Sequenced material: peripheral blood. J is TRBJ1-2 and V is TRBV6-5; 7 nucleotides align to TRBD1. The sequence came from a woman older than 75 with COVID-19, enrolled during active disease. The CDR3 region is CASSSPGGTNYGYTF. The CDR3 DNA follows: TGTGCCAGCAGTTCTCCAGGGGGAACTAACTATGGCTACACCTTC.